What follows describes a single T cell receptor (beta chain). Its antigen is not known. The data stem from a study of CD8+ T cells in alopecia areata. Study-wide background: Treated patients were given oral tofacitinib, which was dosed at 5 to 10 mg twice daily. The study, taken as a whole, reports: Higher clonality was seen in lesional scalp than in normal scalp, especially in alopecia totalis/universalis. Sequence data from scalp samples additionally include resident alphabeta T cells of normal skin.

The V and J ends lost 5 bases and 5 bases respectively, with 12 bases between them. CDR1 is SGHTA, CDR2 FQGNSA, per germline. This CDR3 contains 13 residues. The authors extracted RNA and reverse transcribed it into cDNA as the sequencing template. Repertoires were generated with immunoSEQ multiplex PCR, while TCRdb's copy carries only in-frame clones and drops some. Of around 250,000 clones listed, around two thirds were seen once; the top ten hold approximately 1.2%. Peripheral blood and lesional scalp punch biopsies were taken from alopecia areata patients. The chain is built from TRBV7-2 and TRBJ1-2; no reliable D call. This clonotype was sampled from a human donor with alopecia areata. The sample in question was CD4+ T cells sorted from blood, obtained at week 0. The chain's CDR3 is CASSLGRTYGYTF. The CDR3 DNA reads TGTGCCAGCAGCCTAGGACGGACTTATGGCTACACCTTC.